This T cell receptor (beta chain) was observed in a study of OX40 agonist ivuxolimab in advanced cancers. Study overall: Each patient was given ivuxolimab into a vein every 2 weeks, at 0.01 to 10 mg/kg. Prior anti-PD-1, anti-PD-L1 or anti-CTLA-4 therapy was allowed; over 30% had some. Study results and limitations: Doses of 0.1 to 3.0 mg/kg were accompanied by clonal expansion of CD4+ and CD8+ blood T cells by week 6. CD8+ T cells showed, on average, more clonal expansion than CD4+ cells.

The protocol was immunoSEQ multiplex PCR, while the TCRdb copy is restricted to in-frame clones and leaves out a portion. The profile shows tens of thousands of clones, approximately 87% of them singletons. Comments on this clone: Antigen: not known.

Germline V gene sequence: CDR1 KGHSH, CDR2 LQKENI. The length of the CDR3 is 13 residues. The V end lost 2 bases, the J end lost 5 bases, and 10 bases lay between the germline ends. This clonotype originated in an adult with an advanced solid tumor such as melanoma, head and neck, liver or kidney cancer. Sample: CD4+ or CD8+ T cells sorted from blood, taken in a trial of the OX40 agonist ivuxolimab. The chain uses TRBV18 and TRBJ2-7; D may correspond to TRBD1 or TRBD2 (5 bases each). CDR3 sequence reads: CASSPGDGHEQYF. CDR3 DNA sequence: TGTGCCAGCTCACCAGGGGACGGCCACGAGCAGTACTTC.